These 24 T cell receptor beta chains originate from one sample sequenced in a study of shared clonotypes between healthy human individuals. Clones were sequenced by immunoSEQ multiplex PCR, and TCRdb holds only the in-frame ones, with some missing. The table lists about 2,500,000 clones, roughly nine tenths of them singletons. Sequenced sample: naive CD4+ T cells sorted from blood. The subset here: CD45RA+ positively selected. These receptors were collected from a young man in good health.

The rearrangement joins TRBV10-3 to TRBJ2-5; D is tentatively TRBD1 or TRBD2 (5 bases each). With 6 bases removed from V and 1 base from J, the gap between germline ends came to 9 bases. This CDR3 is 13 amino acids long. Germline CDR1 and CDR2: ENHRY and SYGVKD. CDR3 region: CAIRGDLQETQYF. CDR3 in DNA: TGTGCCATCAGGGGGGATCTCCAAGAGACCCAGTACTTC.

The chain recombines TRBV7-8 with TRBJ1-6; D unresolved. CDR3 length equals 14 residues. Trimming took 0 bases from V and 13 from J, leaving 13 bases between them. Germline CDR1 reads SGHVS; CDR2 reads FQNEAQ. The CDR3 nucleotides are TGTGCCAGCAGCTTAGCGGAAATGGGAGTTCCCCTCCACTTT. This encodes CASSLAEMGVPLHF.

The chain couples TRBV6-5 to TRBJ2-1, with D uncertain. Trimming took 7 bases from V and 6 from J, leaving 16 bases between them. CDR1 is MNHEY and CDR2 is SVGAGI in the germline V gene. The CDR3 totals 14 residues. In nucleotides, the CDR3 is TGTGCCAGCAATTTCGGTAATAGGGCCAATGAGCAGTTCTTC. It codes for CASNFGNRANEQFF.

V gene TRBV9 combines with J gene TRBJ1-2; 11 positions match TRBD1. The CDR3 has 18 amino acids. Per the germline V gene, CDR1 is SGDLS and CDR2 is YYNGEE. Trimming at V came to 0 bases and at J to 8 bases, leaving 15 bases not matched to a gene. CDR3 bases: TGTGCCAGCAGCGTAGGGGTTGGAGCGGACAGGGGGCCGGCGGGCTACACCTTC. It specifies CASSVGVGADRGPAGYTF. Supplemented by reference TRBV9 and TRBJ1-2, the full variable domain reads DSGVTQTPKHLITATGQRVTLRCSPRSGDLSVYWYQQSLDQGLQFLIQYYNGEERAKGNILERFSAQQFPDLHSELNLSSLELGDSALYFCASSVGVGADRGPAGYTFGSGTRLTVV.

The chain is built from TRBV7-8 and TRBJ2-7; weak D call: TRBD2 (6 bases). The CDR3 is made up of 14 amino acids. Germline CDR1 SGHVS, CDR2 FQNEAQ. Trimming left V 1 base short and J 9 bases short, with 16 bases between. This CDR3 reads CASSLDPGLTGQYF. The CDR3 DNA follows: TGTGCCAGCAGCTTAGATCCGGGACTCACGGGGCAGTACTTC.

The CDR3 region is CASSVTPEQGGQYF. CDR3 in DNA: TGTGCCAGCAGCGTGACCCCGGAACAGGGCGGGCAGTACTTC. This rearrangement joins TRBV9 to TRBJ2-5; tentatively, D is TRBD1 (6 bases). Between the trimmed V and J ends, which lost 2 bases and 11 bases, there was a span of 19 bases. CDR3 length: 14 residues. Germline V gene sequence: CDR1 SGDLS, CDR2 YYNGEE.

The chain couples TRBV2 to TRBJ2-7; 14 bases fit TRBD2. V lost 5 bases, J lost 4 bases, and 4 bases stayed unmatched. CDR3 length: 15 residues. Germline V gene data show CDR1 as SNHLY and CDR2 as FYNNEI. The CDR3 bases are TGTGCCAGCAGTCTCGGGACTAGCGGGAGTTACGAGCAGTACTTC. Translating gives CASSLGTSGSYEQYF.

The chain links TRBV7-2 to TRBJ2-3; the D is unclear. Germline V lookup: CDR1 SGHTA, CDR2 FQGNSA. The CDR3 sequence is 15 residues long. Trimming left V 2 bases short and J 0 bases short, with 9 bases between. The chain's CDR3 is CASSLYSLSTDTQYF. Here the CDR3 DNA reads TGTGCCAGCAGCTTATACTCACTTAGCACAGATACGCAGTATTTT.

Turning to this clone: This likely comes from a read error, as the CDR3 has no conserved phenylalanine or tryptophan at its end. The chain combines TRBV15 with TRBJ1-2; D call uncertain. This CDR3 comprises 13 residues. CDR1 and CDR2 from the germline V gene are LNHNV and YYDKDF (reference sequence). The V end was cut by 0 bases, the J end by 3 bases, with 5 bases between. The DNA of the CDR3 is TGTGCCACCAGCAGAGATAACTACTATGGCTACACCTCC. Amino acid sequence: CATSRDNYYGYTS.

This chain joins TRBV15 and TRBJ2-7; D gene uncertain. Trimming pared 0 bases from V and 8 bases from J, leaving 8 bases between. CDR3 size: 12 residues. Germline CDR1 is LNHNV and CDR2 is YYDKDF (reference sequence). CDR3 region: CATSRDLFQQYF. The CDR3 DNA is TGTGCCACCAGCAGAGATCTCTTCCAGCAGTACTTC.

J is TRBJ2-3 and V is TRBV6-5; D possibly matches TRBD1 or TRBD2 (6 bases each). This CDR3 is 16 amino acids long. Trimming took 0 bases from V and 1 from J, leaving 11 bases between them. Germline values: CDR1 MNHEY, CDR2 SVGAGI. Written as DNA, the CDR3 is TGTGCCAGCAGTTACTCTGGGGGGCTCGGCACAGATACGCAGTATTTT. Its translation is CASSYSGGLGTDTQYF.

The V gene is TRBV7-6, the J gene TRBJ2-5, with 8 bases aligning to TRBD2. This CDR3 spans 21 amino acids. V lost 0 bases to trimming and J lost 3 bases; unmatched junction nucleotides: 21. Germline values: CDR1 SGHVS, CDR2 FNYEAQ. CDR3 in amino acids: CASSLARGGLIAGRGEETQYF. CDR3 in DNA: TGTGCCAGCAGCTTAGCGAGGGGGGGCTTAATAGCGGGAAGAGGAGAAGAGACCCAGTACTTC.

The chain combines TRBV19 with TRBJ2-1, with 14 bases aligning to TRBD2. V lost 6 bases to trimming and J lost 10 bases; unmatched junction nucleotides: 8. Germline CDR1 LNHDA, CDR2 SQIVND (reference sequence). The CDR3 runs to 15 residues. The CDR3 protein is CASSYGLAGGREQFF. CDR3 in DNA: TGTGCCAGTAGCTATGGACTAGCGGGGGGAAGGGAGCAGTTCTTC.

The chain employs TRBV10-3 and TRBJ1-1; possibly TRBD1 for D (6 bases). Trimming took off 3 bases at V and 2 bases at J, with 10 bases between the two ends. The CDR3 runs 14 residues. Germline V gene data show CDR1 as ENHRY and CDR2 as SYGVKD. The CDR3 DNA is TGTGCCATCAGTGACAGGGGTGTCAACACTGAAGCTTTCTTT. Translated: CAISDRGVNTEAFF.

The V gene is TRBV6-5, the J gene TRBJ1-2; no reliable D call. CDR1 is MNHEY and CDR2 is SVGAGI in the germline V gene. This CDR3 region has 13 residues. The V end lost 5 bases, the J end lost 4 bases, and 11 bases lay between the germline ends. CDR3 DNA: TGTGCCAGCAGTCACCTTGGTAGCTATGGCTACACCTTC. Translated, it gives CASSHLGSYGYTF.

The CDR3 DNA follows: TGTGCCAGCAGTGAAAGGGGAGCGGTCTCCTACGAGCAGTACTTC. Protein sequence: CASSERGAVSYEQYF. This chain links TRBV2 with TRBJ2-7; D assignment may be TRBD1 or TRBD2 (5 bases each). From germline, CDR1 is SNHLY and CDR2 FYNNEI. This CDR3 is built from 15 residues. V dropped 2 bases and J dropped 0 bases, with 11 bases sitting between them.

The gene calls are TRBV5-1 and TRBJ2-1; D is possibly TRBD2 (6 bases). The CDR3 loop spans 16 amino acids. Per germline, CDR1 SGHRS and CDR2 YFSETQ. V was shortened by 4 bases and J by 0 bases, with 14 bases between the two germline ends. The CDR3 region is CASSAAGGPSYNEQFF. As DNA, the CDR3 is TGCGCCAGCAGCGCGGCCGGGGGACCCTCCTACAATGAGCAGTTCTTC.

The chain recombines TRBV4-3 with TRBJ1-5, with 9 positions matching TRBD1. Germline V gene sequence: CDR1 LGHNA, CDR2 YSLEER. CDR3 length equals 15 residues. Trimming took 4 bases from V and 7 from J; bases not matched to a gene: 8. In nucleotides, the CDR3 is TGCGCCAGCAGCCGGACACAGGGGGCGGGACAGCCCCAGCATTTT. Its translation: CASSRTQGAGQPQHF.

This chain links TRBV28 with TRBJ2-2; the match to TRBD2 covers 7 bases. Germline V gene data show CDR1 as MDHEN and CDR2 as SYDVKM. Unmatched junction bases numbered 7, after V lost 5 bases and J lost 4 bases. The CDR3 length is 15 residues. The CDR3 nucleotides are TGTGCCAGCAGTACCGGGGGGACGGGCACCGGGGAGCTGTTTTTT. It encodes CASSTGGTGTGELFF.

The chain is built from TRBV14 and TRBJ2-1, with D possibly TRBD2 on 6 matching bases. CDR3 length: 14 residues. Germline V gene sequence: CDR1 SGHDN, CDR2 FVKESK. Trimming stripped 2 bases from V and 7 bases from J, with 12 bases between. CDR3 residues: CASSQQLALNEQFF. The CDR3 region has the DNA TGTGCCAGCAGCCAACAGCTAGCGCTGAATGAGCAGTTCTTC.

The rearrangement joins TRBV20-1 to TRBJ2-5, with TRBD1 as a possible D gene (6 bases). Germline CDR1 reads DFQATT; CDR2 reads SNEGSKA (reference sequence). Trimming removed 8 bases at V and 3 bases at J, with 10 bases between. The CDR3 runs to 11 residues. The DNA of the CDR3 is TGCAGTACAGGACAGAAAGAGACCCAGTACTTC. This translates into CSTGQKETQYF.

CDR3 DNA: TGTGCCTGGATTCCGGGACTAGCGGGGGGGCCGGGCACCGGGGAGCTGTTTTTT. This translates into CAWIPGLAGGPGTGELFF. The J gene is TRBJ2-2, the V gene TRBV30; the match to TRBD2 covers 16 bases. Germline CDR1 is GTSNPN and CDR2 is SVGIG (reference sequence). The CDR3 has 18 residues. Unmatched junction bases numbered 9, after V lost 4 bases and J lost 4 bases.

This chain joins TRBV7-8 and TRBJ1-6, with TRBD1 matching 9 bases. This CDR3 comprises 18 residues. Germline CDR1 and CDR2: SGHVS and FQNEAQ. Trimming cost V 5 bases and J 6 bases; bases outside gene matches: 14. The CDR3 reads CASSTGTGTGRINSPLHF. The CDR3 region has the DNA TGTGCCAGCAGCACCGGTACCGGGACAGGGAGAATTAATTCACCCCTCCACTTT.

This chain connects TRBV4-1 to TRBJ2-5; no definite D call. The J call is doubtful: the DNA matches TRBJ2-7 better. This CDR3 spans 16 amino acids. Germline assignment: CDR1 MGHRA and CDR2 YSYEKL. Here the CDR3 reads CASSRDSSVASYEQYF. The CDR3 DNA is TGCGCCAGCAGCCGGGATTCCTCCGTTGCCTCCTACGAGCAGTACTTC.